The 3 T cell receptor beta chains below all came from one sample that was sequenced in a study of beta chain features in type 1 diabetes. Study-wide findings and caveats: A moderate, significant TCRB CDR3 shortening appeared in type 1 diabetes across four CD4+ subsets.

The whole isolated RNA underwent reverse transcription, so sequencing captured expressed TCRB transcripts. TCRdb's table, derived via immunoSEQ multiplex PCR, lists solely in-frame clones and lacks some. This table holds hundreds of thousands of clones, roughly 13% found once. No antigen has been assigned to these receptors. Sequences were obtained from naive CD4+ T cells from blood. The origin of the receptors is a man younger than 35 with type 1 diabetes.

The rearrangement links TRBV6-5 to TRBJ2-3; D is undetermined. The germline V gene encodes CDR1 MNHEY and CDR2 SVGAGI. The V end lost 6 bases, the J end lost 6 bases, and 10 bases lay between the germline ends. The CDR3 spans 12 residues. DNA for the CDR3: TGTGCCAGCAGCTCCTCCTCGGATACGCAGTATTTT. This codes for CASSSSSDTQYF.

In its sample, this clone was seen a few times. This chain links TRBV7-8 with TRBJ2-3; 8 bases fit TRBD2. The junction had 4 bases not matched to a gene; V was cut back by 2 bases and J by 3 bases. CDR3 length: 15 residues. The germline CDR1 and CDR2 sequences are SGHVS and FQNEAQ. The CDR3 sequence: CASSLLPGGTDTQYF. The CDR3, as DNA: TGTGCCAGCAGCTTACTTCCGGGGGGGACAGATACGCAGTATTTT.

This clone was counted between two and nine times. The CDR3 is CAWSPGSEAPLHF. In DNA form, the CDR3 reads TGTGCCTGGAGTCCAGGGTCGGAGGCACCCCTCCACTTT. The chain couples TRBV30 to TRBJ1-6, with a weak D call TRBD1 (5 bases). Trimming removed 2 bases from V and 11 bases from J, with 13 bases in between. The CDR3 is 13 amino acids. The V gene's germline CDR1 is GTSNPN and CDR2 SVGIG (reference sequence).